The 4 T cell receptor beta chains reported below all come from one sample, sequenced in a study of blood T cell repertoires in COVID-19. The data were produced by immunoSEQ multiplex PCR, yet TCRdb's version contains in-frame clones alone and is incomplete. This sample carries about 54,000 clones, roughly 80% of them seen once, and the ten largest clones take about 6%. The sequenced sample was peripheral blood. Receptor source: a human donor in a cohort sampled during active or convalescent COVID-19.

The J gene is TRBJ2-5, the V gene TRBV3-1 (or the pseudogene TRBV3-2), with a possible D match to TRBD2 (5 bases). V lost 4 bases and J lost 5, with 11 bases in between. Germline V gives CDR1 LGHDT, CDR2 YNNKEL (reference sequence). CDR3 length: 13 amino acids. CDR3 loop: CASSLGLRETQYF. The CDR3 DNA reads as TGTGCCAGCAGCCTAGGACTCCGGGAGACCCAGTACTTC.

This sequence joins TRBV27 and TRBJ2-5; TRBD1 is a possible D gene (5 bases). V was cut by 5 bases and J by 4 bases, with 14 bases left in between. The CDR3 is made up of 14 amino acids. CDR1 is MNHEY and CDR2 is SMNVEV in the germline V gene (reference sequence). In DNA, the CDR3 is TGTGCCAGCAGTCGGGTGTCAGGGTCAGAGACCCAGTACTTC. Translation gives CASSRVSGSETQYF.

For the CDR3, the DNA is TGTGCCAGCAGTCCCTTGCGCGGGGGTCCCATATACGAGCAGTACTTC. This sequence encodes CASSPLRGGPIYEQYF. This sequence joins TRBV27 and TRBJ2-7; 7 positions match TRBD2. The CDR3 totals 16 residues. Looked up from germline, CDR1 is MNHEY and CDR2 is SMNVEV (reference sequence). V was clipped by 5 bases and J by 4 bases; unmatched bases: 14.

The J gene is TRBJ1-3, the V gene TRBV4-3; D not resolved. Germline V CDR1 and CDR2: LGHNA, YSLEER. The CDR3 runs 18 residues. Trimming pared 3 bases from V and 1 base from J, leaving 19 bases between. CDR3 coding DNA: TGCGCCAGCAGCCAGGAGACACGGGATTCTGTATCTGGAAACACCATATATTTT. Its protein product is CASSQETRDSVSGNTIYF.